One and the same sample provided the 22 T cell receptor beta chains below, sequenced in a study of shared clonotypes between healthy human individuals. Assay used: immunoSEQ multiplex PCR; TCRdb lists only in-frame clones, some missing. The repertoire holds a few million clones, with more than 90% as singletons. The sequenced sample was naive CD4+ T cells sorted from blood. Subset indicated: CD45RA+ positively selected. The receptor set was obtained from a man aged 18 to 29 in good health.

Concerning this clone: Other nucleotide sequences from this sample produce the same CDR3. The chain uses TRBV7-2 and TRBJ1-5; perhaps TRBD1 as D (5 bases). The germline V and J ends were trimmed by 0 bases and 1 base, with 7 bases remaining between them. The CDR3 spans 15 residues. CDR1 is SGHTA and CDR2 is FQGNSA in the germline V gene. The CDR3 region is CASSLARGSNQPQHF. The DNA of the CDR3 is TGTGCCAGCAGCTTAGCGCGGGGGAGCAATCAGCCCCAGCATTTT.

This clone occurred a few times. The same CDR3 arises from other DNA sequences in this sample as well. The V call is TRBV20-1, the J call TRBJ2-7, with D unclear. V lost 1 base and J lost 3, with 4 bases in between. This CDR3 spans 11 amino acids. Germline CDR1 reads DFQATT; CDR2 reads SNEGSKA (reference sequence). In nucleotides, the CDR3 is TGCAGTGCTAGAGTAGGCTACGAGCAGTACTTC. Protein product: CSARVGYEQYF.

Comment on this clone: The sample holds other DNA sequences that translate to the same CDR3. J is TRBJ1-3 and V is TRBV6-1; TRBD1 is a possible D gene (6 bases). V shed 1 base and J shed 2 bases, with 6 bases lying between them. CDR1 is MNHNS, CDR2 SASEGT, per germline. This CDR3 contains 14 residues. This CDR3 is CASSEGTAGNTIYF. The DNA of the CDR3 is TGTGCCAGCAGTGAAGGGACAGCTGGAAACACCATATATTTT.

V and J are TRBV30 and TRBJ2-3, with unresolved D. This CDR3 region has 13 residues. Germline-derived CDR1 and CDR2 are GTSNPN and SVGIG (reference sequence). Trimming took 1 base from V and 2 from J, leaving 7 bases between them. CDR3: CAWSAQLTDTQYF. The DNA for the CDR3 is TGTGCCTGGAGTGCGCAGCTCACAGATACGCAGTATTTT.

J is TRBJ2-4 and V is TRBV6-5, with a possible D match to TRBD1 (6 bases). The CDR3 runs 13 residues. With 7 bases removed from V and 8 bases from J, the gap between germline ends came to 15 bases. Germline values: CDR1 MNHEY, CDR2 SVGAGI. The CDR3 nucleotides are TGTGCCAGCACCTCAACAGGGTTGGACATTCAGTACTTC. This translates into CASTSTGLDIQYF.

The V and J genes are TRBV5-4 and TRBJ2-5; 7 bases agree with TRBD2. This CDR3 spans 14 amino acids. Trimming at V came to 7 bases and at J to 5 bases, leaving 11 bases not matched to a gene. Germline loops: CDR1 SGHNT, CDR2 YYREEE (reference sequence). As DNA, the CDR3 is TGTGCCAGCGGGAGCGGGAAACAGAGGGAGACCCAGTACTTC. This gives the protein CASGSGKQRETQYF. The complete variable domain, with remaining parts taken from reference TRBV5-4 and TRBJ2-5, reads ETGVTQSPTHLIKTRGQQVTLRCSSQSGHNTVSWYQQALGQGPQFIFQYYREEENGRGNFPPRFSGLQFPNYSSELNVNALELDDSALYLCASGSGKQRETQYFGPGTRLLVL.

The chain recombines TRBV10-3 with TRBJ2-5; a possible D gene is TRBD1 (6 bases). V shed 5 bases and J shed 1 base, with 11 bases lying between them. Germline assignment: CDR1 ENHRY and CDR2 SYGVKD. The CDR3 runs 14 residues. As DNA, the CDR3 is TGTGCCATCAGTTTCGACAGGAGCCAAGAGACCCAGTACTTC. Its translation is CAISFDRSQETQYF.

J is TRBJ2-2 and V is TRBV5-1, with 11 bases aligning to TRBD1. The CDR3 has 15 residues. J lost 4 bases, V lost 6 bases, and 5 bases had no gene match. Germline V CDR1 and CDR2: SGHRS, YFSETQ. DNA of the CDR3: TGCGCCAGCACTACCGGGACAGGGGGCACCGGGGAGCTGTTTTTT. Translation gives CASTTGTGGTGELFF. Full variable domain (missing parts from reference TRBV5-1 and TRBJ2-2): KAGVTQTPRYLIKTRGQQVTLSCSPISGHRSVSWYQQTPGQGLQFLFEYFSETQRNKGNFPGRFSGRQFSNSRSEMNVSTLELGDSALYLCASTTGTGGTGELFFGEGSRLTVL.

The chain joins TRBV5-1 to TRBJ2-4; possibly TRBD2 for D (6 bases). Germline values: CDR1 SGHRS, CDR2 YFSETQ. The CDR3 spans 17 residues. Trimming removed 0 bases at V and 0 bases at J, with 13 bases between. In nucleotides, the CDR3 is TGCGCCAGCAGCTTGGAATCAGGAGGGAGAGCCAAAAACATTCAGTACTTC. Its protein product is CASSLESGGRAKNIQYF.

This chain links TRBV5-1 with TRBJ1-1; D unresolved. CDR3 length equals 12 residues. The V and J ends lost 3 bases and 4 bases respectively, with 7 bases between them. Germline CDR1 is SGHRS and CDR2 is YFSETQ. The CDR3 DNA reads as TGCGCCAGCAGCTATTGGGGCACTGAAGCTTTCTTT. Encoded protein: CASSYWGTEAFF.

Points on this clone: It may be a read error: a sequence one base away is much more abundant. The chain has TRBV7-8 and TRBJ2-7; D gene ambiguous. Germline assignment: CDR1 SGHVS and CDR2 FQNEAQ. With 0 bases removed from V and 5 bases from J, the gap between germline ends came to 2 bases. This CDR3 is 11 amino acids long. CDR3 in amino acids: CASSLAHEQYF. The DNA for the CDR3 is TGTGCCAGCAGCTTAGCCCACGAGCAGTACTTC.

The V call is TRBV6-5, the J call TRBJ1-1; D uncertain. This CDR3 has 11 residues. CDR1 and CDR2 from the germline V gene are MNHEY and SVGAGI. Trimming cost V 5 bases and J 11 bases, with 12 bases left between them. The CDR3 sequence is CASSNLLRAFF. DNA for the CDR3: TGTGCCAGCAGTAATCTCCTACGTGCTTTCTTT.

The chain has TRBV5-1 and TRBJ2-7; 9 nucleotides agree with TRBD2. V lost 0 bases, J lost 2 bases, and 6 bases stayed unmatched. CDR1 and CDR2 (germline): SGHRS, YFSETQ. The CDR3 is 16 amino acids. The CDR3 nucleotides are TGCGCCAGCAGCTTGGCCGGGGTAGCGGGAGCCTACGAGCAGTACTTC. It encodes CASSLAGVAGAYEQYF.

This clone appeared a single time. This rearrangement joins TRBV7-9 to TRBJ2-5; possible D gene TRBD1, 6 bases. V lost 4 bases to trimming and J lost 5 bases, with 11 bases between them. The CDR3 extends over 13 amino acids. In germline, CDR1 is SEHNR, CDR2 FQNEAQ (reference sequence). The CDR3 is CASSWGQYETQYF. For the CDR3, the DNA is TGTGCCAGCAGCTGGGGACAATACGAGACCCAGTACTTC.

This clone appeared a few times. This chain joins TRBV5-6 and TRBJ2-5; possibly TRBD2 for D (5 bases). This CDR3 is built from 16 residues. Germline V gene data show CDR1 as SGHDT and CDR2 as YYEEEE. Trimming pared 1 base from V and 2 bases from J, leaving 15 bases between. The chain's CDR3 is CASSLRTGSIQETQYF. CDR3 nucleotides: TGTGCCAGCAGCTTGAGAACGGGGAGTATACAAGAGACCCAGTACTTC.

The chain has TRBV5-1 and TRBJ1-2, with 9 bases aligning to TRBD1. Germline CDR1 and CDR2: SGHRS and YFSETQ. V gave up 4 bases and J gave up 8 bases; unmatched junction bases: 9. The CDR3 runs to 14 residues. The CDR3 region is CASSALQGAEGYTF. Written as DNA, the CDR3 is TGCGCCAGCAGCGCACTACAGGGGGCGGAAGGCTACACCTTC.

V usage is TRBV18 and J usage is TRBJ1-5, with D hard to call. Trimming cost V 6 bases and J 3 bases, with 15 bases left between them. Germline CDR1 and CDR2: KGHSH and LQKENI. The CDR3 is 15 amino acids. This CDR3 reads CASSPEGGHNQPQHF. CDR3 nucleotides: TGTGCCAGCTCCCCCGAAGGAGGGCACAATCAGCCCCAGCATTTT.

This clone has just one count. CDR3 in DNA: TGTGCCAGCAGTGAGGTAGCGGGACTCAGCACAGATACGCAGTATTTT. Protein sequence: CASSEVAGLSTDTQYF. The genes are TRBV2 and TRBJ2-3; 8 positions match TRBD2. With 3 bases clipped from V and 0 bases from J, the junction kept 5 bases outside the gene matches. The germline CDR1 and CDR2 sequences are SNHLY and FYNNEI. CDR3 length: 16 residues.

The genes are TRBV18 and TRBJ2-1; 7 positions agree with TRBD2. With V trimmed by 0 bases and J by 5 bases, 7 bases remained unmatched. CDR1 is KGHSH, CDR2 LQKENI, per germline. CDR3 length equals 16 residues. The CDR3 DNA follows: TGTGCCAGCTCACCACCCATAGCGGGCCTCAACAATGAGCAGTTCTTC. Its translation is CASSPPIAGLNNEQFF.

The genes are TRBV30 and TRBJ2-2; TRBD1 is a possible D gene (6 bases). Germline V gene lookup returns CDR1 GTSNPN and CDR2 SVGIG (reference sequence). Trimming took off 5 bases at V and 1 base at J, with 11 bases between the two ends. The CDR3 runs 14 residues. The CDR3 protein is CAWGGQLNTGELFF. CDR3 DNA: TGTGCCTGGGGTGGACAGTTGAACACCGGGGAGCTGTTTTTT.

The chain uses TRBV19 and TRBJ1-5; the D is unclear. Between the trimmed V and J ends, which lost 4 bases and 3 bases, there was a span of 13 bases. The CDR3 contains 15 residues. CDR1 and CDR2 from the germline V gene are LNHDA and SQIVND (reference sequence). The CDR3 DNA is TGTGCCAGTAGTAGAAAAGACGTATTCAATCAGCCCCAGCATTTT. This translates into CASSRKDVFNQPQHF.

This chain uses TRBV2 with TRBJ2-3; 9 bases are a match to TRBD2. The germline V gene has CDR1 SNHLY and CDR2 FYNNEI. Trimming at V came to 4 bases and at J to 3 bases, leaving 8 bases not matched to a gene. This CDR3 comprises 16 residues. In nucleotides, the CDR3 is TGTGCCAGCAGTGCCCGAGCGGGGGGAGGAACAGATACGCAGTATTTT. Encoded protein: CASSARAGGGTDTQYF.